The 25 T cell receptor beta chains below all came from one sample that was sequenced in a study of metastatic and nonmetastatic thyroid tumors. TCRdb used MiXCR to call clones anew from the PCR reads. The data hold around 52,000 clones, with just under 30% observed a single time. No treatment had been given to any patient before thyroid surgery. Sequenced input: blood. These receptors all come from a female donor with papillary thyroid cancer or a benign thyroid nodule (not recorded which). Some clones in this sample may be carry-over from other donors' samples.

The CDR3 region is CASSILGRTGELFF. The CDR3, as DNA: TGTGCCAGCAGTATACTAGGGAGGACCGGGGAGCTGTTTTTT. The rearrangement uses TRBV28 and TRBJ2-2; perhaps TRBD2 as D (6 bases). This CDR3 has 14 residues. Trimming removed 5 bases at V and 5 bases at J, with 12 bases between. Germline-derived CDR1 and CDR2 are MDHEN and SYDVKM.

This clone was observed a single time. The chain links TRBV20-1 to TRBJ2-7; 9 nucleotides align to TRBD2. CDR3 size: 14 residues. V shed 3 bases, J shed 6 bases, and the junction held 9 bases outside the gene matches. Per germline, CDR1 DFQATT and CDR2 SNEGSKA (reference sequence). In DNA, the CDR3 is TGCAGTGCTAGTCGGCGGGAGGGTGTGGGCGAGCAGTACTTC. It translates to CSASRREGVGEQYF.

In this sample, this clone turned up many times. V is TRBV20-1 and J is TRBJ2-1; 9 nucleotides line up with TRBD1. The CDR3 length is 15 residues. The germline CDR1 and CDR2 sequences are DFQATT and SNEGSKA (reference sequence). V dropped 0 bases and J dropped 6; count of bases not matched to a gene: 6. CDR3 in amino acids: CSARDRGQGFNEQFF. CDR3 sequence (DNA): TGCAGTGCTAGAGATCGGGGACAGGGTTTCAATGAGCAGTTCTTC.

V gene TRBV11-2 combines with J gene TRBJ2-5; 13 nucleotides line up with TRBD2. The CDR3 sequence is 20 residues long. Germline trimming cut 5 bases from V and 0 bases from J; bases unmatched to any gene: 15. Germline V gives CDR1 SGHAT, CDR2 FQNNGV. CDR3 coding DNA: TGTGCCAGCAGCCAGCCAGGGAAGGGACTAGCGGGGCTGTACCAAGAGACCCAGTACTTC. Encoded protein: CASSQPGKGLAGLYQETQYF.

The table lists this clone with many counts. The chain combines TRBV7-6 with TRBJ2-7, with D tentatively TRBD2 (5 bases). Trimming cost V 1 base and J 4 bases, with 14 bases left between them. Germline V gene sequence: CDR1 SGHVS, CDR2 FNYEAQ. The CDR3 has 15 amino acids. The CDR3 loop reads CASSLDEGGVYEQYF. The CDR3 DNA reads as TGTGCCAGCAGCTTAGATGAGGGTGGGGTTTACGAGCAGTACTTC.

This clone has more than one count but fewer than ten. The chain is built from TRBV5-1 and TRBJ2-7, with D possibly TRBD1 on 5 matching bases. This CDR3 is 14 amino acids long. Germline CDR1 is SGHRS and CDR2 is YFSETQ. The V and J ends lost 4 bases and 1 base respectively, with 12 bases between them. CDR3 residues: CASSRSRGSYEQYF. In DNA, the CDR3 is TGCGCCAGCAGCCGCTCTAGGGGATCCTACGAGCAGTACTTC.

This clone rates as medium-sized (0.01 to 0.1%). The rearrangement joins TRBV28 to TRBJ2-6, with a tentative D call TRBD2 (5 bases). V shed 5 bases and J shed 0 bases, with 20 bases lying between them. This CDR3 has 19 residues. The V gene's germline CDR1 is MDHEN and CDR2 SYDVKM. The CDR3 spells CASSLPREAPTSGANVLTF. CDR3 coding DNA: TGTGCCAGCAGTCTACCCCGGGAAGCCCCAACCTCTGGGGCCAACGTCCTGACTTTC.

This clone has more than one count but fewer than ten. V gene TRBV6-2 or TRBV6-3 combines with J gene TRBJ2-1; 9 nucleotides agree with TRBD1. The CDR3 spans 16 residues. Per germline, CDR1 MNHEY and CDR2 SVGEGT. Trimming cost V 6 bases and J 5 bases; bases outside gene matches: 11. The CDR3 nucleotides are TGTGCCAGCAGGACGGGACAGGGTGGGGGCAACAATGAGCAGTTCTTC. As protein: CASRTGQGGGNNEQFF.

At least ten counts were recorded for this clone. The chain combines TRBV5-1 with TRBJ1-1; 10 nucleotides match TRBD1. Germline values: CDR1 SGHRS, CDR2 YFSETQ. V lost 3 bases, J lost 4 bases, and 6 bases stayed unmatched. This CDR3 spans 15 amino acids. Written as DNA, the CDR3 is TGCGCCAGCAGCTGGAGACAGGGGGCGCGCACTGAAGCTTTCTTT. Translated: CASSWRQGARTEAFF. Supplemented by reference TRBV5-1 and TRBJ1-1, the full variable domain reads KAGVTQTPRYLIKTRGQQVTLSCSPISGHRSVSWYQQTPGQGLQFLFEYFSETQRNKGNFPGRFSGRQFSNSRSEMNVSTLELGDSALYLCASSWRQGARTEAFFGQGTRLTVV.

The genes are TRBV11-2 and TRBJ2-2, with D uncertain. Germline V lookup: CDR1 SGHAT, CDR2 FQNNGV. The CDR3 has 16 amino acids. The ends were cut back, 2 bases at V and 0 bases at J, with 10 bases in the middle. In DNA form, the CDR3 reads TGTGCCAGCAGCTTATTTACAGCTGCGAACACCGGGGAGCTGTTTTTT. Translated, it gives CASSLFTAANTGELFF.

The chain joins TRBV20-1 to TRBJ2-1, with 9 bases that match TRBD2. CDR3 length: 14 amino acids. CDR1 is DFQATT, CDR2 SNEGSKA, per germline (reference sequence). The V gene end was trimmed by 6 bases and the J gene end by 6 bases; junction bases not matched to a gene: 9. CDR3 nucleotides: TGCAGTGCGGGGAGTCTAGCGGGATTCAATGAGCAGTTCTTC. This codes for CSAGSLAGFNEQFF.

V gene TRBV28 combines with J gene TRBJ1-5; unclear D gene. The ends were cut back, 2 bases at V and 6 bases at J, with 8 bases in the middle. The CDR3 covers 13 residues. From germline, CDR1 is MDHEN and CDR2 SYDVKM. CDR3 residues: CASSLLAGQPQHF. The CDR3, as DNA: TGTGCCAGCAGTTTACTAGCGGGTCAGCCCCAGCATTTT.

Note on this clone: The junction does not match germline at one end; this may be a read error. The chain is built from TRBV11-1 and TRBJ2-7; D unclear. Per the germline V gene, CDR1 is SGHAT and CDR2 is FQDESV (reference sequence). This CDR3 is 12 amino acids long. The CDR3 DNA is TGTGCCAGCAGCTTATCGTTCTACGATCAGTACTTC. Protein product: CASSLSFYDQYF.

This clone was detected a few times. The chain combines TRBV2 with TRBJ1-2; no firm D call. Trimming left V 7 bases short and J 4 bases short, with 10 bases between. CDR3 length equals 12 residues. Germline V gene data show CDR1 as SNHLY and CDR2 as FYNNEI. The CDR3 loop is CASNPGTYGYTF. CDR3 nucleotides: TGTGCCAGCAATCCGGGAACCTATGGCTACACCTTC.

This clone was observed a handful of times. The chain couples TRBV6-2 or TRBV6-3 to TRBJ2-6; TRBD2 aligns across 13 bases. CDR3 length equals 17 residues. Germline CDR1 reads MNHEY; CDR2 reads SVGEGT. Trimming at V came to 8 bases and at J to 0 bases, leaving 4 bases not matched to a gene. DNA of the CDR3: TGTGCCAGCGGACTAGCGGGGGCCCCCTCTGGGGCCAACGTCCTGACTTTC. It is translated as CASGLAGAPSGANVLTF.

There are a few counts of this clone. V and J are TRBV7-8 and TRBJ2-6, with D unclear. Trimming cost V 1 base and J 0 bases, with 10 bases left between them. The CDR3 covers 17 residues. Germline assignment: CDR1 SGHVS and CDR2 FQNEAQ. CDR3 DNA sequence: TGTGCCAGCAGCTTAGTCTTAGGGAACTCTGGGGCCAACGTCCTGACTTTC. Translation gives CASSLVLGNSGANVLTF.

This chain joins TRBV11-2 and TRBJ1-2; possibly TRBD1 for D (5 bases). Trimming left V 0 bases short and J 8 bases short, with 16 bases between. The CDR3 consists of 15 residues. The V gene's germline CDR1 is SGHAT and CDR2 FQNNGV. CDR3 in DNA: TGTGCCAGCAGCTTAGATGGTACAGGTTACAAGGGCTACACCTTC. It translates to CASSLDGTGYKGYTF.

As regards this clone: Compared with germline, one end of the junction differs, possibly owing to a read error. The chain carries TRBV11-2 and TRBJ2-1; possibly TRBD1 for D (5 bases). CDR3 length: 17 amino acids. Germline assignment: CDR1 SGHAT and CDR2 FQNNGV. The DNA for the CDR3 is TGTGCCAGCAGATTAGACAGTTGGTACGGCTCCTACAATGAGCAGTTCTTC. Amino acid sequence: CASRLDSWYGSYNEQFF.

V gene TRBV3-1 combines with J gene TRBJ2-7, with 7 positions matching TRBD2. CDR3 length: 14 residues. Trimming at V came to 5 bases and at J to 5 bases, leaving 9 bases not matched to a gene. Per the germline V gene, CDR1 is LGHDT and CDR2 is YNNKEL (reference sequence). In nucleotides, the CDR3 is TGTGCCAGCAGCACAATGGGGGGGAGGCACGAGCAGTACTTC. Its translation: CASSTMGGRHEQYF.

V usage is TRBV6-2 or TRBV6-3 and J usage is TRBJ2-1, with D possibly being TRBD2 (6 bases). CDR3 length: 12 amino acids. Between the trimmed V and J ends, which lost 6 bases and 14 bases, there was a span of 17 bases. CDR1 is MNHEY, CDR2 SVGEGT, per germline. CDR3 nucleotides: TGTGCCAGCAGCCAGGAGGCCGGGAGTGAGTTCTTC. Its protein product is CASSQEAGSEFF.

This rearrangement joins TRBV5-1 to TRBJ2-5; no definite D call. This CDR3 region has 13 residues. The ends were cut back, 3 bases at V and 3 bases at J, with 9 bases in the middle. Germline lookup yields CDR1 SGHRS and CDR2 YFSETQ. CDR3 residues: CASSSVDKETQYF. The CDR3 DNA reads TGCGCCAGCAGCTCGGTCGACAAAGAGACCCAGTACTTC.

The gene calls are TRBV11-1 and TRBJ2-1; a possible D gene is TRBD1 (6 bases). Germline CDR1 SGHAT, CDR2 FQDESV (reference sequence). Trimming stripped 1 base from V and 4 bases from J, with 14 bases between. The CDR3 is 16 residues long. The CDR3 region is CASSLEAGVVYNEQFF. The DNA for the CDR3 is TGTGCCAGCAGCTTAGAGGCAGGGGTCGTGTACAATGAGCAGTTCTTC.

The J gene is TRBJ2-3, the V gene TRBV20-1, with TRBD2 matching 7 bases. From germline, CDR1 is DFQATT and CDR2 SNEGSKA (reference sequence). V gave up 6 bases and J gave up 0 bases; unmatched junction bases: 3. The CDR3 has 13 residues. For the CDR3, the DNA is TGCAGTGCAAGGGACTATAGCACAGATACGCAGTATTTT. Protein: CSARDYSTDTQYF.

This clone was seen a few times. The chain joins TRBV5-5 to TRBJ1-1, with D unresolved. Germline V lookup: CDR1 SGHKS, CDR2 YYEKEE (reference sequence). This CDR3 contains 16 residues. Trimming pared 2 bases from V and 0 bases from J, leaving 14 bases between. Here the CDR3 DNA reads TGTGCCAGCAGCTTCCTTTCTAGAACCATGAACACTGAAGCTTTCTTT. Translation gives CASSFLSRTMNTEAFF.

The chain employs TRBV27 and TRBJ1-6; the D is unclear. Germline CDR1 and CDR2: MNHEY and SMNVEV (reference sequence). This CDR3 is built from 14 residues. V was shortened by 4 bases and J by 8 bases, with 12 bases between the two germline ends. This CDR3 reads CASSSRSFDSPLHF. As DNA, the CDR3 is TGTGCCAGCAGTTCTCGGTCATTCGATTCACCCCTCCACTTT.